This TCR beta chain was documented in a study of STAT3 mutations in large granular lymphocyte leukemia. General observations from the study: In some patients, a small highly pathogenic clone possibly went undetected. Every T-cell large granular lymphocyte leukemia patient had at least one immunodominant TCR beta clonotype.

The germline gives CDR1 LGHNA, CDR2 YSLEER. The V and J ends lost 3 bases and 2 bases respectively, with 17 bases between them. The CDR3 is 16 amino acids. Data came from immunoSEQ multiplex PCR; TCRdb stores just in-frame clones and leaves some out. Of about 19,000 clones listed, around 93% are singletons. As to this clone: The antigen remains undetermined.

The rearrangement joins TRBV4-3 to TRBJ2-7; D tentatively reads TRBD1 or TRBD2 (7 bases each). The sequence was obtained from a man aged 55 to 69 with T-cell large granular lymphocyte leukemia. Some clones in this sample may be carry-over from other donors' samples. The sample was peripheral blood mononuclear cells. The CDR3 DNA is TGCGCCAGCAGCCACCAGACAGGGAGGGAAGCCTACGAGCAGTACTTC. Its translation: CASSHQTGREAYEQYF.